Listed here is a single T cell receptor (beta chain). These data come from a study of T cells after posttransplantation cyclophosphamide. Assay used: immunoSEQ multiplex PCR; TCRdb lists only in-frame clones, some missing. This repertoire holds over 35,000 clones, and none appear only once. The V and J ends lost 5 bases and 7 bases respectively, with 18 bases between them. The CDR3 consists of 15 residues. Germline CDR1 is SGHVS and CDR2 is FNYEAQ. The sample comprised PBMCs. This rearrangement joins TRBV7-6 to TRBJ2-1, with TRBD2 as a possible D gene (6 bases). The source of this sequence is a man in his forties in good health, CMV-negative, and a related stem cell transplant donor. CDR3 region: CASSESWGGGNEQFF. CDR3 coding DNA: TGTGCCAGCAGCGAGTCCTGGGGTGGAGGGAATGAGCAGTTCTTC.